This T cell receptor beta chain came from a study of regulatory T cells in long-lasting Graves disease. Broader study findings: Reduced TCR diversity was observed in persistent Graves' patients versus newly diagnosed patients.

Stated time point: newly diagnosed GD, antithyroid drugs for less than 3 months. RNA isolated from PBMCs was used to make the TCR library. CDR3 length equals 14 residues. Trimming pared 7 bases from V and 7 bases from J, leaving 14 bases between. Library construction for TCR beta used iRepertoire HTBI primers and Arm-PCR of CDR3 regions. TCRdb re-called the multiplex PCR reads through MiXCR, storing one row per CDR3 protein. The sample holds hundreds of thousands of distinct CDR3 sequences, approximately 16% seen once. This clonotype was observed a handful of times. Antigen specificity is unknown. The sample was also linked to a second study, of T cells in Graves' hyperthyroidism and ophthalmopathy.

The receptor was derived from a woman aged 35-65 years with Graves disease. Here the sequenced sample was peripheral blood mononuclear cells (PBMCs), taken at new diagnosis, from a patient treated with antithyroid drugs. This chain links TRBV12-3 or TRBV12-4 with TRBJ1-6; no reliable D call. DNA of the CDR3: TGTGCCAGCACACATACGGGCCTCAATTCACCCCTCCACTTT. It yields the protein CASTHTGLNSPLHF.